This paragraph covers one T cell receptor (beta chain) sequence. Its target is unknown. In germline, CDR1 is SEHNR, CDR2 FQNEAQ (reference sequence). This CDR3 is built from 18 residues. Trimming removed 0 bases from V and 3 bases from J, with 20 bases in between. This sample is part of a study of T cell responses to AZD1222 COVID-19 vaccine. Study-level points and caveats: Spike-specific TCR breadth and depth went up after people got two AZD1222 doses.

Only in-frame clones appear in the TCRdb table, and some are missing; sequencing was by immunoSEQ multiplex PCR. This table holds about 45,000 clones, about four fifths found once. The sequencing here drew on peripheral blood, taken 28 days after the second dose of the MenACWY control vaccine. The V gene is TRBV7-9, the J gene TRBJ2-5; D gene unclear. The receptor was derived from an adult who received the MenACWY meningococcal vaccine as a control. CDR3 residues: CASSLAIQQVRSKETQYF. For the CDR3, the DNA is TGTGCCAGCAGCTTAGCTATACAGCAGGTCCGGTCTAAAGAGACCCAGTACTTC.